Listed here are 27 T cell receptor beta chains from one sample, sequenced in a study of control samples from healthy donors and cancer patients. Profiling relied on immunoSEQ multiplex PCR, and the TCRdb table lists in-frame clones only, not all of them. The sample carries some 100,000 clones, roughly three quarters recorded once. Material: blood. The receptors come from a woman aged 25 to 39 in good health.

The chain employs TRBV4-3 and TRBJ2-5; TRBD2 is a possible D gene (6 bases). Germline CDR1 and CDR2: LGHNA and YSLEER. V dropped 4 bases and J dropped 5 bases, with 17 bases sitting between them. The CDR3 loop spans 15 amino acids. CDR3 nucleotide sequence: TGCGCCAGCAGCCCTCGGGATGGGGCGGGGGAGACCCAGTACTTC. It specifies CASSPRDGAGETQYF.

The chain combines TRBV5-4 with TRBJ2-7; the D is unclear. Germline assignment: CDR1 SGHNT and CDR2 YYREEE (reference sequence). This CDR3 is built from 14 residues. Deletions cut 0 bases from V and 5 bases from J, with 12 bases between. CDR3 region: CASSLAATRDEQYF. For the CDR3, the DNA is TGTGCCAGCAGCTTGGCCGCGACAAGGGACGAGCAGTACTTC.

This clone occurred many times. V is TRBV30 and J is TRBJ2-1, with 7 bases fitting TRBD1. Germline assignment: CDR1 GTSNPN and CDR2 SVGIG (reference sequence). V trimming: 1 base; J trimming: 12 bases; junction bases outside the gene matches: 3. The CDR3 sequence is 11 residues long. This chain's CDR3 is CAWSGQGRQFF. The CDR3 DNA sequence: TGTGCCTGGAGTGGACAGGGAAGGCAGTTCTTC.

V and J are TRBV5-1 and TRBJ1-2, with D maybe TRBD1 (6 bases). Germline assignment: CDR1 SGHRS and CDR2 YFSETQ. This CDR3 contains 14 residues. The V end was cut by 3 bases, the J end by 1 base, with 10 bases between. Here the CDR3 DNA reads TGCGCCAGCAGCTGGGGGCTCAGTAACTATGGCTACACCTTC. It translates to CASSWGLSNYGYTF.

The rearrangement joins TRBV5-1 to TRBJ2-2; D is uncertain. The V and J ends lost 1 base and 8 bases respectively, with 12 bases between them. CDR1 and CDR2 (germline): SGHRS, YFSETQ. The CDR3 length is 14 residues. CDR3: CASSLTVTSGELFF. CDR3 nucleotide sequence: TGCGCCAGCAGCTTGACGGTAACGTCGGGGGAGCTGTTTTTT. Combining the CDR3 with reference TRBV5-1 and TRBJ2-2 gives the whole variable domain KAGVTQTPRYLIKTRGQQVTLSCSPISGHRSVSWYQQTPGQGLQFLFEYFSETQRNKGNFPGRFSGRQFSNSRSEMNVSTLELGDSALYLCASSLTVTSGELFFGEGSRLTVL.

A few counts support this clone. This chain links TRBV9 with TRBJ2-2; no clear D gene. V lost 5 bases, J lost 5 bases, and 13 bases lay in between. CDR3 length: 14 residues. CDR1 and CDR2 from the germline V gene are SGDLS and YYNGEE. In DNA, the CDR3 is TGTGCCAGCAGGAGGCGGCCACAGACCGGGGAGCTGTTTTTT. It translates to CASRRRPQTGELFF.

V is TRBV7-2 and J is TRBJ2-5, with 8 bases matching TRBD1. CDR1 SGHTA and CDR2 FQGNSA come from the germline V gene. The CDR3 has 16 residues. J lost 5 bases, V lost 3 bases, and 11 bases had no gene match. The CDR3 sequence: CASSFSVRGRQETQYF. The CDR3 region has the DNA TGTGCCAGCAGCTTTTCGGTCAGGGGGCGCCAGGAGACCCAGTACTTC. Full variable domain (rest looked up from reference TRBV7-2 and TRBJ2-5): GAGVSQSPSNKVTEKGKDVELRCDPISGHTALYWYRQSLGQGLEFLIYFQGNSAPDKSGLPSDRFSAERTGGSVSTLTIQRTQQEDSAVYLCASSFSVRGRQETQYFGPGTRLLVL.

J is TRBJ2-5 and V is TRBV6-6, with 8 positions matching TRBD1. V shed 5 bases and J 5 bases; nucleotides not matched to a gene: 13. The CDR3 is made up of 16 amino acids. CDR1 and CDR2 (germline): MNHNY, SVGAGI (reference sequence). CDR3 sequence: CASSRSKGTGGETQYF. For the CDR3, the DNA is TGTGCCAGCAGTCGATCGAAGGGGACAGGCGGCGAGACCCAGTACTTC.

CDR3 amino acids: CASYGVPRGGHVEETQYF. The DNA of the CDR3 is TGTGCCTCCTACGGGGTCCCGCGGGGGGGCCACGTAGAAGAGACCCAGTACTTC. The chain combines TRBV30 with TRBJ2-5; 9 bases line up with TRBD2. The length of the CDR3 is 18 residues. Germline-derived CDR1 and CDR2 are GTSNPN and SVGIG (reference sequence). Losses at the gene ends were 7 bases for V and 3 bases for J; bases not matched to a gene: 21. Combining the CDR3 with reference TRBV30 and TRBJ2-5 gives the whole variable domain SQTIHQWPATLVQPVGSPLSLECTVEGTSNPNLYWYRQAAGRGLQLLFYSVGIGQISSEVPQNLSASRPQDRQFILSSKKLLLSDSGFYLCASYGVPRGGHVEETQYFGPGTRLLVL.

This clone has a single count. The J gene is TRBJ2-5, the V gene TRBV11-2; D gene ambiguous. CDR3 length: 14 amino acids. Trimming removed 0 bases from V and 5 bases from J, with 10 bases in between. Per germline, CDR1 SGHAT and CDR2 FQNNGV. In DNA form, the CDR3 reads TGTGCCAGCAGCTTAGATCAAGGGATCGAGACCCAGTACTTC. Translated, it gives CASSLDQGIETQYF.

The V call is TRBV7-2, the J call TRBJ2-2; 8 nucleotides agree with TRBD2. Germline V CDR1 and CDR2: SGHTA, FQGNSA. This CDR3 is 14 amino acids long. Germline trimming cut 6 bases from V and 2 bases from J; bases unmatched to any gene: 2. In DNA form, the CDR3 reads TGTGCCAGCAGAGCGGGGGTCAACACCGGGGAGCTGTTTTTT. Amino acid sequence: CASRAGVNTGELFF. The complete variable domain, with remaining parts taken from reference TRBV7-2 and TRBJ2-2, reads GAGVSQSPSNKVTEKGKDVELRCDPISGHTALYWYRQSLGQGLEFLIYFQGNSAPDKSGLPSDRFSAERTGGSVSTLTIQRTQQEDSAVYLCASRAGVNTGELFFGEGSRLTVL.

The chain couples TRBV7-8 to TRBJ2-5; TRBD2 might be the D (6 bases). V lost 7 bases to trimming and J lost 7 bases, with 19 bases between them. The CDR3 spans 14 residues. Germline assignment: CDR1 SGHVS and CDR2 FQNEAQ. The chain's CDR3 is CASNIQTSGGTQYF. CDR3 nucleotides: TGTGCCAGCAACATCCAAACTTCCGGGGGGACCCAGTACTTC.

The rearrangement uses TRBV19 and TRBJ2-7; 7 bases fit TRBD2. This CDR3 spans 15 amino acids. Germline values: CDR1 LNHDA, CDR2 SQIVND (reference sequence). Unmatched junction bases numbered 8, after V lost 6 bases and J lost 0 bases. The CDR3 sequence is CASSQEAGSSYEQYF. The CDR3 bases are TGTGCCAGTAGCCAAGAAGCGGGAAGCTCCTACGAGCAGTACTTC.

The V gene is TRBV7-2, the J gene TRBJ1-2, with 10 bases aligning to TRBD1. Looked up from germline, CDR1 is SGHTA and CDR2 is FQGNSA. Losses at the gene ends were 4 bases for V and 7 bases for J; bases not matched to a gene: 9. There are 15 residues in the CDR3. This CDR3 is CASSSATGGAGGYTF. The CDR3 region has the DNA TGTGCCAGCAGCTCCGCGACAGGGGGCGCTGGTGGCTACACCTTC.

The rearrangement uses TRBV6-5 and TRBJ1-2; unclear D gene. The germline V and J ends were trimmed by 0 bases and 9 bases, with 14 bases remaining between them. This CDR3 has 14 amino acids. Germline V gene data show CDR1 as MNHEY and CDR2 as SVGAGI. CDR3 sequence: CASSYSNSALSYTF. The CDR3 bases are TGTGCCAGCAGTTACTCAAATTCGGCCCTAAGCTACACCTTC.

The gene calls are TRBV6-6 and TRBJ1-6; the D gene is possibly TRBD1 (6 bases). From germline, CDR1 is MNHNY and CDR2 SVGAGI (reference sequence). This CDR3 is built from 14 residues. Trimming stripped 7 bases from V and 5 bases from J, with 12 bases between. The DNA of the CDR3 is TGTGCCAGCACCCCTGCAGGGGATAATTCACCCCTCCACTTT. Its protein is CASTPAGDNSPLHF.

This chain links TRBV27 with TRBJ2-7; no definite D call. The CDR3 consists of 15 residues. Deletions cut 3 bases from V and 3 bases from J, with 15 bases between. The germline V gene has CDR1 MNHEY and CDR2 SMNVEV (reference sequence). The CDR3 reads CASSFRTPPNYEQYF. CDR3 nucleotides: TGTGCCAGCAGTTTCAGGACCCCCCCCAACTACGAGCAGTACTTC.

The chain links TRBV28 to TRBJ1-2; a possible D gene is TRBD1 (6 bases). The CDR3 spans 15 residues. In germline, CDR1 is MDHEN, CDR2 SYDVKM. V dropped 4 bases and J dropped 5 bases, with 17 bases sitting between them. This chain's CDR3 is CASSSLGTSRYGYTF. CDR3 in DNA: TGTGCCAGCAGTTCGCTAGGGACAAGCCGATATGGCTACACCTTC.

The genes are TRBV14 and TRBJ1-1; D is unresolved. The germline V and J ends were trimmed by 3 bases and 4 bases, with 15 bases remaining between them. Germline-derived CDR1 and CDR2 are SGHDN and FVKESK. There are 15 residues in the CDR3. CDR3 nucleotides: TGTGCCAGCAGCCACCCCCCCAGGTCGAGCACTGAAGCTTTCTTT. Its protein product is CASSHPPRSSTEAFF.

This clone was seen a few times. The chain has TRBV14 and TRBJ1-6; D not resolved. CDR1 SGHDN and CDR2 FVKESK come from the germline V gene. This CDR3 region has 15 residues. Trimming took 5 bases from V and 10 from J, leaving 18 bases between them. CDR3 coding DNA: TGTGCCAGCAGCGACACCCTAACCGGGTACTCACCCCTCCACTTT. Translating it yields CASSDTLTGYSPLHF.

The chain carries TRBV18 and TRBJ2-1; D gene uncertain. This CDR3 is built from 12 residues. Trimming removed 3 bases at V and 5 bases at J, with 5 bases between. The germline V gene has CDR1 KGHSH and CDR2 LQKENI. The CDR3 loop reads CASSPDDNEQFF. The CDR3 region has the DNA TGTGCCAGCTCACCGGACGACAATGAGCAGTTCTTC.

The CDR3 sequence is CASSETSGGDTQYF. The DNA of the CDR3 is TGTGCCAGCAGCGAGACTAGCGGGGGGGATACGCAGTATTTT. This sequence joins TRBV9 and TRBJ2-3; 13 positions match TRBD2. Trimming at V came to 3 bases and at J to 6 bases, leaving 1 base not matched to a gene. The germline CDR1 and CDR2 sequences are SGDLS and YYNGEE. The CDR3 is 14 amino acids.

This rearrangement joins TRBV10-3 to TRBJ1-3, with D possibly being TRBD1 (6 bases). The CDR3 runs to 13 residues. Per germline, CDR1 ENHRY and CDR2 SYGVKD. The V and J ends lost 10 bases and 1 base respectively, with 11 bases between them. The CDR3: CATVRGSGNTIYF. In nucleotides, the CDR3 is TGTGCCACCGTCAGGGGTTCTGGAAACACCATATATTTT.

V and J are TRBV5-6 and TRBJ1-3; D not resolved. The CDR3 contains 13 residues. Germline V gene lookup returns CDR1 SGHDT and CDR2 YYEEEE. Trimming stripped 4 bases from V and 7 bases from J, with 12 bases between. DNA for the CDR3: TGTGCCAGCAGCGCCGGGAGTCGGAACACCATATATTTT. It yields the protein CASSAGSRNTIYF.

This chain uses TRBV7-9 with TRBJ2-2; D perhaps matches TRBD2 (5 bases). The germline V and J ends were trimmed by 8 bases and 5 bases, with 12 bases remaining between them. Germline V CDR1 and CDR2: SEHNR, FQNEAQ (reference sequence). The CDR3 has 13 amino acids. This chain's CDR3 is CASVRGSTGELFF. The CDR3 coding sequence is TGTGCCAGCGTTCGGGGTTCGACCGGGGAGCTGTTTTTT.

This clone was recorded a few times. The chain carries TRBV9 and TRBJ2-1; possibly TRBD2 for D (5 bases). Germline CDR1 is SGDLS and CDR2 is YYNGEE. Trimming took off 0 bases at V and 2 bases at J, with 12 bases between the two ends. CDR3 length: 16 amino acids. The CDR3 loop is CASSVASGWTYNEQFF. In DNA form, the CDR3 reads TGTGCCAGCAGCGTAGCGAGCGGCTGGACCTACAATGAGCAGTTCTTC.

CDR3 nucleotides: TGTGCCAGCAGTCTCCGGGACGGTAATTCACCCCTCCACTTT. Protein sequence: CASSLRDGNSPLHF. This chain uses TRBV6-2 or TRBV6-3 with TRBJ1-6, with a weak D call TRBD1 (5 bases). Deletions cut 5 bases from V and 6 bases from J, with 11 bases between. CDR3 length equals 14 residues. Germline CDR1 and CDR2: MNHEY and SVGEGT.